These T cell receptor beta chains were read from a single sample in a study of CD8+CD57+ T cells in acquired aplastic anemia. TCRdb fed the reads into MiXCR, producing one record per CDR3 protein. The data show 200,000 to 250,000 distinct CDR3 sequences, with approximately 35% seen just once and roughly 1.1% held by the top ten. The sequenced sample consisted of sorted CD4+, CD8+, or CD8+CD57+ T cells (not recorded which) from PBMCs. The receptors shown here come from a human donor in good health, serving as a control. CDR3s include the opening cysteine and the closing phenylalanine or tryptophan. D genes are given only for firm matches. The size field is filled for only some rows; it gives once, few, many or a size class.

>once|TRBJ1-1|TRBV2|-
TGTGCCAGCAAGGGAAGCACTGAAGCTTTCTTT
CASKGSTEAFF
>-|TRBJ2-7|TRBV29-1|TRBD1
TGCAGCGCCGGGACAGGCTCGATTAACTACGAGCAGTACTTC
CSAGTGSINYEQYF
>many|TRBJ2-7|TRBV2|-
TGTGCCAGCCGGCGGGCCTCCTACGAGCAGTACTTC
CASRRASYEQYF
>-|TRBJ1-6|TRBV2|TRBD1
TGTGCCAGCAGTGCGGACAGGGAGGCGGATTCACCCCTCCACTTT
CASSADREADSPLHF
>-|TRBJ1-4|TRBV4-1|-
TGCGCCAGCAGCCAATCTGGGTTATCTGAAAAACTGTTTTTT
CASSQSGLSEKLFF
>-|TRBJ2-7|TRBV29-1|-
TGCAGCGTTGTCCAGGGGCAGGCCTACGAGCAGTACTTC
CSVVQGQAYEQYF
>many|TRBJ2-7|TRBV19|-
TGTGCCAGTAGTATAGCACCGGGGTACTACGAGCAGTACTTC
CASSIAPGYYEQYF
>many|TRBJ2-7|TRBV7-3|TRBD2
TGTGCCAGCAGCCGGACGGGGGGGATTGCCTACGAGCAGTACTTC
CASSRTGGIAYEQYF
>-|TRBJ1-1|TRBV6-6|TRBD1
TGTGCCAGCAGTTACACCAGGGGGAGCGAAGCTTTCTTT
CASSYTRGSEAFF
>many|TRBJ2-2|TRBV20-1|-
TGCAGTGCTAGACGATTAGGGGAGCTGTTTTTT
CSARRLGELFF
>-|TRBJ2-7|TRBV19|-
TGTGCCAGCAGCTTAGCGCCGGGAGCGGACTACGAGCAGTACTTC
CASSLAPGADYEQYF
>few|TRBJ2-1|TRBV11-3|TRBD1
TGTGCCAGCAGCCGGGACAGGCACAATGAGCAGTTCTTC
CASSRDRHNEQFF
>many|TRBJ1-2|TRBV9|-
TGTGCCAGCAGCCCACCCCGGACGCGAGGAAGGTATGGCTACACCTTC
CASSPPRTRGRYGYTF
>many|TRBJ2-5|TRBV5-1|-
TGCGCCAGCAGCCGCGGACTAAAAGAGACCCAGTACTTC
CASSRGLKETQYF
>-|TRBJ2-2|TRBV5-4|-
TGTGCCAGCAGCTCCGTAGCCGGCCCCACCGGGGAGCTGTTTTTT
CASSSVAGPTGELFF
>-|TRBJ2-7|TRBV9|TRBD1
TGTGCCAGCAGCGGTCCCGGTGGGGGGACAGGGGGCAACGAGCAGTACTTC
CASSGPGGGTGGNEQYF
>-|TRBJ1-1|TRBV10-3|-
TGTGCCATCAGTGAGTCTGGACTGAACACTGAAGCTTTCTTT
CAISESGLNTEAFF
>many|TRBJ1-4|TRBV2|-
TGTGCCAGCAGTCGCATATTATCTGCAACTAATGAAAAACTGTTTTTT
CASSRILSATNEKLFF
>-|TRBJ2-7|TRBV5-1|TRBD1
TGCGCCAGCAGCGCCGGGACAGGGGGTGACGAGCAGTACTTC
CASSAGTGGDEQYF
>-|TRBJ1-6|TRBV6-2/TRBV6-3|-
TGTGCCAGCAGTTGGACGGGAGATTCACCCCTCCACTTT
CASSWTGDSPLHF
>-|TRBJ1-2|TRBV9|TRBD1
TGTGCCAGCAGCGTCCGGGACAGGGTGAACTATGGCTACACCTTC
CASSVRDRVNYGYTF
>many|TRBJ2-5|TRBV7-2|TRBD2
TGTGCCAGCAGCTTAGAGCGGGGGTCCGGGGCCCAGTACTTC
CASSLERGSGAQYF
>-|TRBJ1-3|TRBV4-1|-
TGCGCCAGCAGCTCAAGGACGGTCTCTGGAAACACCATATATTTT
CASSSRTVSGNTIYF
>once|TRBJ2-7|TRBV15|TRBD1
TGTGCCACCAGGGCGAGCCGGGGACAGGGGAACGAGCAGTACTTC
CATRASRGQGNEQYF
>many|TRBJ1-2|TRBV5-1|-
TGCGCCAGCAGCTTGGAGACAGGACTCTATGGCTACACCTTC
CASSLETGLYGYTF
>-|TRBJ2-7|TRBV15|TRBD1
TGTGCCACCAGCAGAGGGTTTCGGACAGGGGGAACGTACGAGCAGTACTTC
CATSRGFRTGGTYEQYF
>once|TRBJ2-6|TRBV29-1|TRBD1
TGCAGCGTCACCGCCCTGACAGGGGGCGTCCTGACTTTC
CSVTALTGGVLTF
>few|TRBJ2-7|TRBV12-3/TRBV12-4|-
TGTGCCAGCAGTATAAACACCCTCTCCGAGCAGTACTTC
CASSINTLSEQYF
>-|TRBJ2-3|TRBV12-3/TRBV12-4|-
TGTGCCAGCAGCGGGGGGCTCATCACAGATACGCAGTATTTT
CASSGGLITDTQYF
>many|TRBJ2-5|TRBV4-1|-
TGCGCCAGCAGCCAAGAAGGGCAGTCACAAGAGACCCAGTACTTC
CASSQEGQSQETQYF
>many|TRBJ2-5|TRBV10-1|-
TGCGCCAGCAGTGAAGGGTTCTTGGAGACCCAGTACTTC
CASSEGFLETQYF
>few|TRBJ2-7|TRBV7-9|TRBD2
TGTGCCAGCAGCTCTACTAGCGGGAGGTACGAGCAGTACTTC
CASSSTSGRYEQYF
>-|TRBJ2-7|TRBV5-6|-
TGTGCCAGCAGCTTGGTTGGTTCCCTCTCGGCGAGTTACGAGCAGTACTTC
CASSLVGSLSASYEQYF
>many|TRBJ2-5|TRBV20-1|TRBD1
TGCAGTGCTATCCAGGGGGAGAGGGAGACCCAGTACTTC
CSAIQGERETQYF
>many|TRBJ2-4|TRBV10-3|-
TGTGCCATCAGTGAGTCGGGTGGAGGGGAAAACATTCAGTACTTC
CAISESGGGENIQYF
>-|TRBJ2-7|TRBV11-1|-
TGTGCCAGCAGCTTAGCCGGCGTGAGGAGGGGGCTCGACTACGAGCAGTACTTC
CASSLAGVRRGLDYEQYF
>many|TRBJ2-5|TRBV7-9|-
TGTGCCAGCAGCAAACCCCGAGTCAGGGGTGAGACCCAGTACTTC
CASSKPRVRGETQYF
>many|TRBJ2-7|TRBV9|-
TGTGCCAGCAGCGAGGCCCCTTCCTACGAGCAGTACTTC
CASSEAPSYEQYF
>few|TRBJ2-1|TRBV18|-
TGTGCCAGCTCACCACCGACGGGAGAGTCCTACAATGAGCAGTTCTTC
CASSPPTGESYNEQFF
>-|TRBJ1-6|TRBV7-2|-
TGTGCCAGCAGCCCCCCGGGACTCTATAATTCACCCCTCCACTTT
CASSPPGLYNSPLHF
>many|TRBJ2-5|TRBV19|-
TGTGCCAGTAGTATTAGTCAGGGGAGGGAGACCCAGTACTTC
CASSISQGRETQYF
>-|TRBJ1-2|TRBV29-1|TRBD1
TGCAGCGTCCGGACAGGGGGCGGTGGCTACACCTTC
CSVRTGGGGYTF
>-|TRBJ1-4|TRBV20-1|-
TGCAGTGCTATTAGTAGGCAGGCCGGTGAAAAACTGTTTTTT
CSAISRQAGEKLFF
>many|TRBJ2-7|TRBV12-3/TRBV12-4|TRBD2
TGTGCCAGCGGGTATAGCGGGAAGACCTACGAGCAGTACTTC
CASGYSGKTYEQYF
>many|TRBJ1-2|TRBV7-2|-
TGTGCCAGCAGCCCAGTGGCCCTTGGCTACACCTTC
CASSPVALGYTF
>once|TRBJ1-5|TRBV2|-
TGTGCCAGCACCAGGGGTATTGGGAATCAGCCCCAGCATTTT
CASTRGIGNQPQHF
>-|TRBJ1-2|TRBV12-3/TRBV12-4|TRBD1
TGTGCCAGCAGTACGACGAGACAGGGCAACACCTTC
CASSTTRQGNTF
>few|TRBJ1-2|TRBV7-2|-
TGTGCCAGCAGCTGGGGTGGAGGGTCAAACTATGGCTACACCTTC
CASSWGGGSNYGYTF
>many|TRBJ2-7|TRBV2|TRBD2
TGTGCCAGCAGTGAAGTTAGCGGGGGGGCATTGGACGAGCAGTACTTC
CASSEVSGGALDEQYF
>many|TRBJ2-1|TRBV7-2|-
TGTGCCAGCAGCCGGAATCGTCAGGAGCAGTTCTTC
CASSRNRQEQFF